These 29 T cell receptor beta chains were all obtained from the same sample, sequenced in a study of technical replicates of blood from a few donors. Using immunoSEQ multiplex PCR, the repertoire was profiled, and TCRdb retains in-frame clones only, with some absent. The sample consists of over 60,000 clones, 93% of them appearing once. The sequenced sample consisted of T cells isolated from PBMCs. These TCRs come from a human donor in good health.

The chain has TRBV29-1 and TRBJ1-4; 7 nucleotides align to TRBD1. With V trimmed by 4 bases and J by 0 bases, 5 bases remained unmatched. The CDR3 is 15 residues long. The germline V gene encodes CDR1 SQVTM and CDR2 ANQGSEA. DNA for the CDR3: TGCAGCGTTGCCCGGACAGGCGCAACTAATGAAAAACTGTTTTTT. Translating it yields CSVARTGATNEKLFF.

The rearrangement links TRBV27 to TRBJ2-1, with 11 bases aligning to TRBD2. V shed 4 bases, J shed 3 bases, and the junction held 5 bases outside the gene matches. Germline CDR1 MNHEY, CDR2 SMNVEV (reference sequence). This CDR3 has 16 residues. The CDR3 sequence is CASSSPLAGDYNEQFF. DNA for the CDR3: TGTGCCAGCAGTTCGCCACTAGCGGGGGACTACAATGAGCAGTTCTTC.

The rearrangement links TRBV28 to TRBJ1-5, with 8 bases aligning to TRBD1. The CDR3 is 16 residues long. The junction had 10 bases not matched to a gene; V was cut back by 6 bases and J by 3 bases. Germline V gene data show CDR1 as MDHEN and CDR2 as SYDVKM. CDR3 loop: CASRTPGQAFNQPQHF. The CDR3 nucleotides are TGTGCCAGCAGGACCCCGGGACAGGCTTTCAATCAGCCCCAGCATTTT.

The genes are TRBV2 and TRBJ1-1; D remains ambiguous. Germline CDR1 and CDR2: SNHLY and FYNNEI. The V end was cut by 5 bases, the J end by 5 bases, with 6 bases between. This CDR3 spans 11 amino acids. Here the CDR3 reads CASSPRTEAFF. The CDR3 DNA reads TGTGCCAGCAGTCCTCGTACTGAAGCTTTCTTT.

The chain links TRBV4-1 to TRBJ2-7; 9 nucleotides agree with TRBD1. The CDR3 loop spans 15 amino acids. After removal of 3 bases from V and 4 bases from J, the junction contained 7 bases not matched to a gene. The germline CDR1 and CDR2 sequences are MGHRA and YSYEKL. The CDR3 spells CASSHPDRGKYEQYF. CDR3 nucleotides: TGCGCCAGCAGCCATCCGGACAGGGGCAAATACGAGCAGTACTTC.

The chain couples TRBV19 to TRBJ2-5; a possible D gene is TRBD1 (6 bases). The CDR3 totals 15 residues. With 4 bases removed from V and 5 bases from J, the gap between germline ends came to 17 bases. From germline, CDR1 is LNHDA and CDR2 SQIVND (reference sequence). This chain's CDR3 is CASSNTGMKQETQYF. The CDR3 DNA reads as TGTGCCAGTAGTAACACAGGGATGAAGCAGGAGACCCAGTACTTC.

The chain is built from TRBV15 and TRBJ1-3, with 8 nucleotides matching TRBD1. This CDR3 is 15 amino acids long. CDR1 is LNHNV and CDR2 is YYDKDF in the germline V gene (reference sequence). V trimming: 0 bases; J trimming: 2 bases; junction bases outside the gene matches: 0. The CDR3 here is CATSRETGAGNTIYF. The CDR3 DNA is TGTGCCACCAGCAGAGAGACAGGGGCTGGAAACACCATATATTTT.

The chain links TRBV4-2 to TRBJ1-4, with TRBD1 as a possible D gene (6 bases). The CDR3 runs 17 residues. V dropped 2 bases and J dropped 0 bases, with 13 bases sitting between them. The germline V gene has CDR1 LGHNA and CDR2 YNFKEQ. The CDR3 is CASSQQQGASTNEKLFF. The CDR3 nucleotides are TGTGCCAGCAGCCAACAACAGGGCGCTTCAACTAATGAAAAACTGTTTTTT.

CDR3 DNA: TGTGCTAGTGGGCGCTCTAGTCAAGAGACCCAGTACTTC. Translated, it gives CASGRSSQETQYF. This sequence joins TRBV12-5 and TRBJ2-5; D gene uncertain. V lost 6 bases, J lost 2 bases, and 10 bases lay in between. CDR1 and CDR2 from the germline V gene are LGHNT and FRNRAP. The CDR3 extends over 13 amino acids.

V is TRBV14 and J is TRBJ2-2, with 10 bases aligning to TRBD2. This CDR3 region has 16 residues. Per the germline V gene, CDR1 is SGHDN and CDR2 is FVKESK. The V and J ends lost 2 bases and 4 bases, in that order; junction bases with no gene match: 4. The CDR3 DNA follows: TGTGCCAGCAGCCAACTAGCGGGAGTTGCCACCGGGGAGCTGTTTTTT. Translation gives CASSQLAGVATGELFF. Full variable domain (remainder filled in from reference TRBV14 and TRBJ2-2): EAGVTQFPSHSVIEKGQTVTLRCDPISGHDNLYWYRRVMGKEIKFLLHFVKESKQDESGMPNNRFLAERTGGTYSTLKVQPAELEDSGVYFCASSQLAGVATGELFFGEGSRLTVL.

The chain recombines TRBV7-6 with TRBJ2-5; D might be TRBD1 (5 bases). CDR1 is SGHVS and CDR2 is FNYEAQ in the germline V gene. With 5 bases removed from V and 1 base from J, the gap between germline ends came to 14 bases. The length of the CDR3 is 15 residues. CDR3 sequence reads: CASSAAVGAQETQYF. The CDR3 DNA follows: TGTGCCAGCAGCGCGGCAGTTGGGGCCCAAGAGACCCAGTACTTC.

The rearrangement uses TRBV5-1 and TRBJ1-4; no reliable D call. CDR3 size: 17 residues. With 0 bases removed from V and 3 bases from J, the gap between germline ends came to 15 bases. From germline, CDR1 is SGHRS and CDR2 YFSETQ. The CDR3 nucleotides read TGCGCCAGCAGCTTGGGGGCAGCCCCCGGCCCTAATGAAAAACTGTTTTTT. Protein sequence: CASSLGAAPGPNEKLFF.

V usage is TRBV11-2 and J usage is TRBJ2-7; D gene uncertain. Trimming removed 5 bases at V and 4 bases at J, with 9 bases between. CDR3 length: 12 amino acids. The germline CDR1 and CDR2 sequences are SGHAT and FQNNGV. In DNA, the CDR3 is TGTGCCAGCAGCCCTAACCAATACGAGCAGTACTTC. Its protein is CASSPNQYEQYF.

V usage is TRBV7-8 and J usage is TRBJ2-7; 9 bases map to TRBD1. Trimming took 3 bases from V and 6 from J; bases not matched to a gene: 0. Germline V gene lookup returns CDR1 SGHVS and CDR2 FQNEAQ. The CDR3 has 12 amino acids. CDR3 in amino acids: CASSLDRGEQYF. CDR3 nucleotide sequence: TGTGCCAGCAGCTTGGACAGGGGCGAGCAGTACTTC.

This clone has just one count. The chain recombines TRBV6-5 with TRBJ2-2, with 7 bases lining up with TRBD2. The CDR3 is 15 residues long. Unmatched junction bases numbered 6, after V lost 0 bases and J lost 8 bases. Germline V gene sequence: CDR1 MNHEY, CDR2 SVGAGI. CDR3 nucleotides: TGTGCCAGCAGTTACTCGGGGACTATCTCAGGGGAGCTGTTTTTT. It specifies CASSYSGTISGELFF.

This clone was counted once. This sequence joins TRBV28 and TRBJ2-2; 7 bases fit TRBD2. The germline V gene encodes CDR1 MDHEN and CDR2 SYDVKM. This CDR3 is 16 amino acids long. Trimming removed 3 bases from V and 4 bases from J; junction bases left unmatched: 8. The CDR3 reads CASSFVRGGGTGELFF. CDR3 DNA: TGTGCCAGCAGTTTTGTTCGCGGGGGAGGCACCGGGGAGCTGTTTTTT.

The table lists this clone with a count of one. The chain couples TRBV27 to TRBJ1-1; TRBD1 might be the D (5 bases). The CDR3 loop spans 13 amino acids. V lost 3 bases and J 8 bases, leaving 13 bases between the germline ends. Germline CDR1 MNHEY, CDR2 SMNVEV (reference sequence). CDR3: CASSFRQGIEAFF. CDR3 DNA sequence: TGTGCCAGCAGTTTTCGGCAGGGCATCGAAGCTTTCTTT.

The CDR3 DNA reads TGCGCCAGCAGCCCTGGCGGTTCGGGGAATCAGCCCCAGCATTTT. Translated, it gives CASSPGGSGNQPQHF. The V and J genes are TRBV5-1 and TRBJ1-5; no reliable D call. Germline CDR1 SGHRS, CDR2 YFSETQ. V shed 4 bases and J shed 4 bases, with 15 bases lying between them. The CDR3 has 15 residues.

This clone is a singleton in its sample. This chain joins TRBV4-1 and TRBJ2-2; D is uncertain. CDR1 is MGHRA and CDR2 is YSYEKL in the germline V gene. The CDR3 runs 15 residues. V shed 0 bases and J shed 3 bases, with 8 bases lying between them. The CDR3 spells CASSQDPGYTGELFF. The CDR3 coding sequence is TGCGCCAGCAGCCAAGACCCAGGTTACACCGGGGAGCTGTTTTTT.

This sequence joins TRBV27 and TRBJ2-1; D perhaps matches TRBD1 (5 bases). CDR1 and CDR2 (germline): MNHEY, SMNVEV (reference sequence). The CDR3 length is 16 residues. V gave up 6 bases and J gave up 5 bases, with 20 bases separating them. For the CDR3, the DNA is TGTGCCAGCAGGCTTATCGGGCAGGGCTTGGACAATGAGCAGTTCTTC. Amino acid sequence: CASRLIGQGLDNEQFF.

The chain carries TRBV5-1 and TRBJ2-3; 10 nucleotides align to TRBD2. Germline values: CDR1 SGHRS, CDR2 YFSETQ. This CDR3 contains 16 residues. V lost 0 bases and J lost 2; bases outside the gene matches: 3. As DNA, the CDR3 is TGCGCCAGCAGCTTGGGTCTAGCGGGGGCCACAGATACGCAGTATTTT. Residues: CASSLGLAGATDTQYF.

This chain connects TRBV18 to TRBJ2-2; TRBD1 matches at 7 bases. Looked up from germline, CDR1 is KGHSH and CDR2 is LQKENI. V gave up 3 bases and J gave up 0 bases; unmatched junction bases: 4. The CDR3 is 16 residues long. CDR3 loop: CASSPPGTANTGELFF. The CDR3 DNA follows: TGTGCCAGCTCACCCCCCGGGACAGCGAACACCGGGGAGCTGTTTTTT.

The CDR3 loop is CASSFQGVTNYGYTF. CDR3 nucleotides: TGTGCCAGCAGCTTCCAGGGGGTGACTAACTATGGCTACACCTTC. The rearrangement uses TRBV7-9 and TRBJ1-2; 7 nucleotides line up with TRBD1. With 3 bases clipped from V and 0 bases from J, the junction kept 4 bases outside the gene matches. Per germline, CDR1 SEHNR and CDR2 FQNEAQ (reference sequence). CDR3 length: 15 amino acids. Together with reference TRBV7-9 and TRBJ1-2, the CDR3 gives the full variable domain: DTGVSQNPRHKITKRGQNVTFRCDPISEHNRLYWYRQTLGQGPEFLTYFQNEAQLEKSRLLSDRFSAERPKGSFSTLEIQRTEQGDSAMYLCASSFQGVTNYGYTFGSGTRLTVV.

The CDR3 loop reads CASSSHRGTDTQYF. The CDR3 DNA sequence: TGTGCCAGCAGTTCCCACAGGGGCACAGATACGCAGTATTTT. The rearrangement uses TRBV27 and TRBJ2-3; TRBD1 might be the D (6 bases). The CDR3 sequence is 14 residues long. Germline loops: CDR1 MNHEY, CDR2 SMNVEV (reference sequence). The V end was cut by 4 bases, the J end by 1 base, with 9 bases between.

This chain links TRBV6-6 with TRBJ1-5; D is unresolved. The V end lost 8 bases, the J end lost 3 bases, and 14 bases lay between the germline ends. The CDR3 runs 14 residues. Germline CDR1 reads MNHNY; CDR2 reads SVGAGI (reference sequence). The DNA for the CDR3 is TGTGCCAGCTCCGTACGGCGGGCCAATCAGCCCCAGCATTTT. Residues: CASSVRRANQPQHF.

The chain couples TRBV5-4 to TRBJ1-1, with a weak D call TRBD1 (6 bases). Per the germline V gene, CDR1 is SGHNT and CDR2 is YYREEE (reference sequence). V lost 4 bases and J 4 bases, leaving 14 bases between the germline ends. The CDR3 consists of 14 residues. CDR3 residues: CASSSRGIGTEAFF. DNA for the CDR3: TGTGCCAGCAGCAGCAGGGGAATTGGCACTGAAGCTTTCTTT.

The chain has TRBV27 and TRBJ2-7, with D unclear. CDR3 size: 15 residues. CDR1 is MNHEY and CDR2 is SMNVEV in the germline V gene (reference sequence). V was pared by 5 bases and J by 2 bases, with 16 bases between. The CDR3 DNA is TGTGCCAGCAGTGACATCGCGACCTTTACCTACGAGCAGTACTTC. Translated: CASSDIATFTYEQYF.

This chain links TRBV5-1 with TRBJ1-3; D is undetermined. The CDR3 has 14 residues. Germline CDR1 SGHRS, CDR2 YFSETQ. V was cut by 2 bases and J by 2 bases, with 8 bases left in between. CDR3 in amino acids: CASSFGETGNTIYF. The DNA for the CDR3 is TGCGCCAGCAGCTTCGGGGAAACTGGAAACACCATATATTTT.

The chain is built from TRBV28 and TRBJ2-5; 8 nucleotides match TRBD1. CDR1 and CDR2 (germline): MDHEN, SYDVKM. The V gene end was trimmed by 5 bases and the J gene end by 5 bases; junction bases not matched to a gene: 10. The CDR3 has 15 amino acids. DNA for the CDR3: TGTGCCAGCAGTAGCGGACAGGGTATCGGTGAGACCCAGTACTTC. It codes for CASSSGQGIGETQYF.